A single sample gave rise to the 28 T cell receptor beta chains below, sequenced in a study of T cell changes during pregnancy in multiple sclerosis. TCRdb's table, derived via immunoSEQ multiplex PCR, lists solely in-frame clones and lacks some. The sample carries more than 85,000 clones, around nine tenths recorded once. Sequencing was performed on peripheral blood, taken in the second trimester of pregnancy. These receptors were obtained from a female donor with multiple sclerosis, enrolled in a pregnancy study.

The CDR3 bases are TGTGCCAGCAGTTACAGTGGGCAGCTGAACACTGAAGCTTTCTTT. Its translation: CASSYSGQLNTEAFF. The chain has TRBV6-5 and TRBJ1-1; D call uncertain. CDR3 size: 15 residues. CDR1 and CDR2 from the germline V gene are MNHEY and SVGAGI. Trimming took off 2 bases at V and 0 bases at J, with 10 bases between the two ends.

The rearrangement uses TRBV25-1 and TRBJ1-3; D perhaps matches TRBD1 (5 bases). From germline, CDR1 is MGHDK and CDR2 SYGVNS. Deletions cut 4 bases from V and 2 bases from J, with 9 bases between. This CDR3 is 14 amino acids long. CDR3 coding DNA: TGTGCCAGCAGTGGGGGCAAACCTGGAAACACCATATATTTT. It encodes CASSGGKPGNTIYF.

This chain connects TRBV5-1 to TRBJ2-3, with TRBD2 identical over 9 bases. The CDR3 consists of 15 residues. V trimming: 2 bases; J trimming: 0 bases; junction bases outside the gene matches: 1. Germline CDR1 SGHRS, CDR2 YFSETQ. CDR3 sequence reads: CASSFTSGSTDTQYF. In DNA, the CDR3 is TGCGCCAGCAGCTTTACTAGCGGGAGCACAGATACGCAGTATTTT.

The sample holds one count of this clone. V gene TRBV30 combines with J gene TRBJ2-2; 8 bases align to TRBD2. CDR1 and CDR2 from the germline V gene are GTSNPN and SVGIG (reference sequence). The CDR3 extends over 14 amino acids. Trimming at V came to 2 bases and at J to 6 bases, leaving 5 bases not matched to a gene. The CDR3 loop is CAWSREGGAGELFF. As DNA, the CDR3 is TGTGCCTGGAGTCGGGAGGGGGGGGCCGGGGAGCTGTTTTTT.

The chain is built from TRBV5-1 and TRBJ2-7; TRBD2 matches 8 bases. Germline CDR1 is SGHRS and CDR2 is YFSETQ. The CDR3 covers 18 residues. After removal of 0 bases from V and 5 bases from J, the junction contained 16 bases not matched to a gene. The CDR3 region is CASSLGTSISPNLNEQYF. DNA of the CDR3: TGCGCCAGCAGCTTGGGGACTAGCATCTCGCCGAACCTGAACGAGCAGTACTTC.

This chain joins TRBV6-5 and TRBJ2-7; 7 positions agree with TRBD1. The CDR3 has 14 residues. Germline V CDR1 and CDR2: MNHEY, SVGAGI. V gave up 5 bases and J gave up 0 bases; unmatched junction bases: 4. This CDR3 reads CASSGTAYSYEQYF. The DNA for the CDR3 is TGTGCCAGCAGTGGGACAGCCTACTCCTACGAGCAGTACTTC.

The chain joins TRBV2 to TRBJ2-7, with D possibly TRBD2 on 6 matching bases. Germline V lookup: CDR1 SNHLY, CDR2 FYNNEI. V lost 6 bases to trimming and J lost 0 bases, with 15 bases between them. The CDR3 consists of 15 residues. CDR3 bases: TGTGCCAGCAGGTTGGGGGGAGGAAACTCCTACGAGCAGTACTTC. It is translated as CASRLGGGNSYEQYF.

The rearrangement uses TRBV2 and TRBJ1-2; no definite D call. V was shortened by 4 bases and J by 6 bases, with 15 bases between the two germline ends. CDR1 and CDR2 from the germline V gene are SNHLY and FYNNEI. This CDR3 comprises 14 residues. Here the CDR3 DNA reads TGTGCCAGCAGTGGTGACACATCCCCGCATGGCTACACCTTC. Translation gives CASSGDTSPHGYTF.

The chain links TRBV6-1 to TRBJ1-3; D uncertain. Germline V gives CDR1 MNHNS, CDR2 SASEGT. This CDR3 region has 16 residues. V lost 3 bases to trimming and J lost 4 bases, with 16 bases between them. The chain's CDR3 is CASSDGQVLLGNTIYF. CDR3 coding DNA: TGTGCCAGCAGTGATGGGCAAGTGTTATTAGGAAACACCATATATTTT.

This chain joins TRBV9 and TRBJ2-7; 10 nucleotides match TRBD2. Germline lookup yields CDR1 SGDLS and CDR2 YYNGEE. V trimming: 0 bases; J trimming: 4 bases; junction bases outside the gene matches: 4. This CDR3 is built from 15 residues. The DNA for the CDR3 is TGTGCCAGCAGCGTAGGAGCGGGGGGGCTTTACGAGCAGTACTTC. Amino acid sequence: CASSVGAGGLYEQYF. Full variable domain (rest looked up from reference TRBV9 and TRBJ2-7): DSGVTQTPKHLITATGQRVTLRCSPRSGDLSVYWYQQSLDQGLQFLIQYYNGEERAKGNILERFSAQQFPDLHSELNLSSLELGDSALYFCASSVGAGGLYEQYFGPGTRLTVT.

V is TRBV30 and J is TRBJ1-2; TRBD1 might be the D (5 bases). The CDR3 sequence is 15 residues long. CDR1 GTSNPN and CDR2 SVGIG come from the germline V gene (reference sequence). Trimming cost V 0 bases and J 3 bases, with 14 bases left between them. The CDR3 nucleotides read TGTGCCTGGAGTGTGGAAGGAAGGGGTTACTATGGCTACACCTTC. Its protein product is CAWSVEGRGYYGYTF.

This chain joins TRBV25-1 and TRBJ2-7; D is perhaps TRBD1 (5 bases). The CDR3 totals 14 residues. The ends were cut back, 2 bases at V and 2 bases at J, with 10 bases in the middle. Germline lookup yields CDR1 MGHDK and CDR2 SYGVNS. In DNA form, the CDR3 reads TGTGCCAGCAGTGAAGAAGGGGATACCTACGAGCAGTACTTC. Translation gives CASSEEGDTYEQYF.

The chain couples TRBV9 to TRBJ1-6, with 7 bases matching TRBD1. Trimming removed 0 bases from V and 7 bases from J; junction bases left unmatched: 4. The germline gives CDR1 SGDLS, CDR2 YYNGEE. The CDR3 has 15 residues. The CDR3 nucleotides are TGTGCCAGCAGCGTAGAGGCAGGGGGGAATTCACCCCTCCACTTT. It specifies CASSVEAGGNSPLHF. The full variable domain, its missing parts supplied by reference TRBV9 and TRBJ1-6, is DSGVTQTPKHLITATGQRVTLRCSPRSGDLSVYWYQQSLDQGLQFLIQYYNGEERAKGNILERFSAQQFPDLHSELNLSSLELGDSALYFCASSVEAGGNSPLHFGNGTRLTVT.

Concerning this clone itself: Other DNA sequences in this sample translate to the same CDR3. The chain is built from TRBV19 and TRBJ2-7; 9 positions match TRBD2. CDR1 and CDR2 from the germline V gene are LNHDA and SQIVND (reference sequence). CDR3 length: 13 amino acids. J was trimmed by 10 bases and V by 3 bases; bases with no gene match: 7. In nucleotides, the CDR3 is TGTGCCAGTAGTATCGGACTAGCGAGGGAACAGTACTTC. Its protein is CASSIGLAREQYF.

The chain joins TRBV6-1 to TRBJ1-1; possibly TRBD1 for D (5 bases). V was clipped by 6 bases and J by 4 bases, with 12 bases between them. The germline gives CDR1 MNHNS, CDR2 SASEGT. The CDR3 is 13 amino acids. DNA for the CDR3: TGTGCCAGCAGCGCCGCGGGGGGCACTGAAGCTTTCTTT. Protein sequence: CASSAAGGTEAFF.

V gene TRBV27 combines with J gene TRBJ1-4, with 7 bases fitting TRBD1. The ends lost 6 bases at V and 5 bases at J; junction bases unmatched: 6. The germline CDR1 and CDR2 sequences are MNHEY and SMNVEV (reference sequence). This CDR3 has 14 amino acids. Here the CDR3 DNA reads TGTGCCAGCAGCTTAACAGGGGAGAATGAAAAACTGTTTTTT. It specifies CASSLTGENEKLFF.

The CDR3 sequence: CASSQGQGHAYEQYF. Written as DNA, the CDR3 is TGTGCCAGCAGCCAAGGACAGGGCCATGCCTACGAGCAGTACTTC. V usage is TRBV4-2 and J usage is TRBJ2-7; 7 nucleotides align to TRBD1. The CDR3 length is 15 residues. Germline V gene lookup returns CDR1 LGHNA and CDR2 YNFKEQ. The ends lost 1 base at V and 2 bases at J; junction bases unmatched: 5.

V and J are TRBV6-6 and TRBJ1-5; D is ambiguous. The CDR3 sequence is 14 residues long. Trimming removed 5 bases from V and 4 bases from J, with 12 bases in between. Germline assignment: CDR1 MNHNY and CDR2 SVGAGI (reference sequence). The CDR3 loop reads CASSSPGRNQPQHF. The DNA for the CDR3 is TGTGCCAGCAGTAGTCCCGGTCGTAATCAGCCCCAGCATTTT.

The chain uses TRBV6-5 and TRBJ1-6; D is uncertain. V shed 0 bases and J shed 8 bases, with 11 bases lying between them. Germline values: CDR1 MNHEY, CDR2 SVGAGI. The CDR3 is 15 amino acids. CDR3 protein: CASSYSRAGDSPLHF. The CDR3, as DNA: TGTGCCAGCAGTTACTCGCGGGCCGGTGATTCACCCCTCCACTTT.

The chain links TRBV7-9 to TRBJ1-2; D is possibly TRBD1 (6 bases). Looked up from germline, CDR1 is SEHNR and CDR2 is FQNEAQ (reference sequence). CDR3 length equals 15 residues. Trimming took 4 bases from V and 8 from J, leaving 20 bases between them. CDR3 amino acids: CASSSSTGTKAGYTF. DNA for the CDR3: TGTGCCAGCAGCTCCTCTACCGGGACAAAGGCGGGCTACACCTTC. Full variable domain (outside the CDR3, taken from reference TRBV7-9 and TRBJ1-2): DTGVSQNPRHKITKRGQNVTFRCDPISEHNRLYWYRQTLGQGPEFLTYFQNEAQLEKSRLLSDRFSAERPKGSFSTLEIQRTEQGDSAMYLCASSSSTGTKAGYTFGSGTRLTVV.

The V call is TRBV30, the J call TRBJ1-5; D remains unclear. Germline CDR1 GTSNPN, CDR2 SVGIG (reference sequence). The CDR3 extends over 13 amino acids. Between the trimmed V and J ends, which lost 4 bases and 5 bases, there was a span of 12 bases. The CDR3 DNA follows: TGTGCCTGGAACCCGGGGTTGGATCAGCCCCAGCATTTT. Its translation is CAWNPGLDQPQHF.

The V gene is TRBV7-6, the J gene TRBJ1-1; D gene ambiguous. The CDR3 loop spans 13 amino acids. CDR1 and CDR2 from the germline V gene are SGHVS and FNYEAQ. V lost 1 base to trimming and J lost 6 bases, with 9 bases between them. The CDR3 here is CASSLGLGAEAFF. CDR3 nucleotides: TGTGCCAGCAGCTTAGGTCTGGGAGCTGAAGCTTTCTTT.

CDR3 amino acids: CASNSLAGLSTDTQYF. The CDR3 region has the DNA TGTGCCAGCAATTCTTTAGCGGGACTTAGCACAGATACGCAGTATTTT. J is TRBJ2-3 and V is TRBV7-2; 8 bases fit TRBD2. The V and J ends lost 7 bases and 0 bases, in that order; junction bases with no gene match: 9. The CDR3 loop spans 16 amino acids. Germline assignment: CDR1 SGHTA and CDR2 FQGNSA. The whole variable domain, filled in from reference TRBV7-2 and TRBJ2-3, reads GAGVSQSPSNKVTEKGKDVELRCDPISGHTALYWYRQSLGQGLEFLIYFQGNSAPDKSGLPSDRFSAERTGGSVSTLTIQRTQQEDSAVYLCASNSLAGLSTDTQYFGPGTRLTVL.

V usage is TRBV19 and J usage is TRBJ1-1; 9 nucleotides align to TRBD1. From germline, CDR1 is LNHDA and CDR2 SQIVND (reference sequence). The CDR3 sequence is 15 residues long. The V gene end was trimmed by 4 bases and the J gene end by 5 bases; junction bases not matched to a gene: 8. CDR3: CASSTGQGEGTEAFF. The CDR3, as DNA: TGTGCCAGTAGTACGGGACAGGGAGAAGGGACTGAAGCTTTCTTT.

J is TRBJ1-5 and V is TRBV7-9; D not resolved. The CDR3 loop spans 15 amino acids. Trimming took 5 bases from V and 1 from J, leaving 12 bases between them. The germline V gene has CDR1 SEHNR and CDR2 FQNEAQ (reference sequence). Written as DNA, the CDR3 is TGTGCCAGCAGCCCCCTGTCGGGGAGCAATCAGCCCCAGCATTTT. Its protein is CASSPLSGSNQPQHF.

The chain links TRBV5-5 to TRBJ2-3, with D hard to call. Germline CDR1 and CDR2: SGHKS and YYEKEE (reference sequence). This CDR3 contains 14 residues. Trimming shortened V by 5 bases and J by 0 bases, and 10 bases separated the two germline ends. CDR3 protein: CASRLLTSTDTQYF. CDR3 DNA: TGTGCCAGCAGACTACTCACTAGCACAGATACGCAGTATTTT.

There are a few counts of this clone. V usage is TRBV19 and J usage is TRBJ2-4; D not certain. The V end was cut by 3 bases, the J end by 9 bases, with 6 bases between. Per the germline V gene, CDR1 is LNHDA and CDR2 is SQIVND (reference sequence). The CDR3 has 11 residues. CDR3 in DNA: TGTGCCAGTAGTATCTCGGGCATTCAGTACTTC. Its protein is CASSISGIQYF.

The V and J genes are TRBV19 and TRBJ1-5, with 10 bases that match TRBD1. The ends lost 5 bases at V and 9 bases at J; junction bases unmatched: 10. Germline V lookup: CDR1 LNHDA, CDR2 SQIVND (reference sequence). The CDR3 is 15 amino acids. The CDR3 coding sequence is TGTGCCAGTAGTGACCGGGACAGGGGCTCTCTGCCCCAGCATTTT. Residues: CASSDRDRGSLPQHF.